The rows below give T cell receptor beta chains drawn from one sample of a study of T cell responses to AZD1222 COVID-19 vaccine. TCRdb keeps only in-frame clones here, not all; method: immunoSEQ multiplex PCR. The sample carries some 120,000 clones, approximately 93% recorded once. Sequencing used peripheral blood, obtained on day 0 of AZD1222 vaccination. The receptors derive from an adult in good health. The CDR3 runs from the conserved cysteine through the conserved F or W. Each record gives: J gene, clone size, V gene, D gene, CDR3 DNA, CDR3 protein. The D gene is left open where the match is weak. Not every row has a clone size; where given, it reads once, few, many or a size class.

>TRBJ2-5|NA|TRBV6-2/TRBV6-3|NA
TGTGCCAGCAGTTACTCGATACAGGACCAAGAGACCCAGTACTTC
CASSYSIQDQETQYF
>TRBJ2-2|NA|TRBV27|NA
TGTGCCAGCAGTTTAAAGGGTCGTGGGGGGCGACGTACCGGGGAGCTGTTTTTT
CASSLKGRGGRRTGELFF
>TRBJ1-5|NA|TRBV6-1|TRBD1
TGTGCCAGCAGTGTAAATCCGGGACAGGGGGTCTATAGCAATCAGCCCCAGCATTTT
CASSVNPGQGVYSNQPQHF
>TRBJ2-1|NA|TRBV5-1|TRBD2
TGCGCCAGCAGCTTGGAGGGACTAGCCGCCTTGGATGAGCAGTTCTTC
CASSLEGLAALDEQFF
>TRBJ1-3|NA|TRBV4-3|TRBD1
TGCGCCAGCAGCCCTCGTGTTACAGGGGGTCCGAACACCATATATTTT
CASSPRVTGGPNTIYF
>TRBJ2-3|once|TRBV29-1|NA
TGCAGCGTTGAACCAGACACAGATACGCAGTATTTT
CSVEPDTDTQYF
>TRBJ1-4|NA|TRBV7-2|NA
TGTGCCAGCAGCTTAGTAACAGGGAGAGATGAAAAACTGTTTTTT
CASSLVTGRDEKLFF
>TRBJ1-1|NA|TRBV3-1/TRBV3-2|NA
TGTGCCAGCAGCCAAGGCGCTGCAGCGAACACTGAAGCTTTCTTT
CASSQGAAANTEAFF
>TRBJ1-2|NA|TRBV11-2|NA
TGTGCCAGCAGCCCGACAGGCTTTACTAACTATGGCTACACCTTC
CASSPTGFTNYGYTF
>TRBJ2-7|once|TRBV7-9|NA
TGTGCCAGCAGCTTAATCAGGGACGAGCAGTACTTC
CASSLIRDEQYF
>TRBJ2-3|NA|TRBV24-1|TRBD1
TGTGCCACCGAGGACAGGGATGGGACAGATACGCAGTATTTT
CATEDRDGTDTQYF
>TRBJ2-7|NA|TRBV28|NA
TGTGCCAGCAGAAACGACGGCTACGAGCAGTACTTC
CASRNDGYEQYF
>TRBJ2-1|NA|TRBV18|NA
TGTGCCAGCTCACCACCCTTACAGGCCGATGAGCAGTTCTTC
CASSPPLQADEQFF
>TRBJ2-6|NA|TRBV10-3|TRBD1
TGTGCCATCAGTGCCGGACAGGTGACAGCGGGGGCCAACGTCCTGACTTTC
CAISAGQVTAGANVLTF
>TRBJ2-1|NA|TRBV28|TRBD2
TGTGCCAGCAGGCCTAGCGGGAGGGCCCAGTTCTTC
CASRPSGRAQFF
>TRBJ2-3|NA|TRBV18|TRBD2
TGTGCCAGCTCACCGCCGGGACTAGAAGATACGCAGTATTTT
CASSPPGLEDTQYF
>TRBJ1-2|NA|TRBV7-9|NA
TGTGCCAGCAGCCCAGAGCCCTATGGCTACACCTTC
CASSPEPYGYTF
>TRBJ2-5|NA|TRBV5-1|TRBD1
TGCGCCAGCAGCTTGTTAGGGGGCCGGGAGACCCAGTACTTC
CASSLLGGRETQYF
>TRBJ1-1|NA|TRBV25-1|NA
TGTGCCAGCAGAGAGGAGGGCACTGAAGCTTTCTTT
CASREEGTEAFF
>TRBJ2-1|NA|TRBV5-1|TRBD2
TGCGCCAGCAGCGGACTAGCGGGAGGCCACAATGAGCAGTTCTTC
CASSGLAGGHNEQFF